This T cell receptor (beta chain) emerged from a study of blood T cell repertoires in COVID-19. Study-level information: The cDNA or gDNA used as material had been derived from T cells, B-cell-depleted T cells, or PBMCs.

Original processing notes: Quantification of nucleated cells was approximated via reference gene primer amplification. TCRdb's copy holds only in-frame clones and misses some; the assay was immunoSEQ multiplex PCR. V, J and clone size reflect that table, while D and trimming were determined from the DNA. The sample includes just over 300,000 clones, approximately 89% of them seen just once. The CDR3 sequence is 14 residues long. The germline gives CDR1 SNHLY, CDR2 FYNNEI. V trimming: 5 bases; J trimming: 5 bases; junction bases outside the gene matches: 2. During active infection, Seattle patients enrolled and were then monitored through disease.

The clonotype was recovered from a woman in her 30s with COVID-19, enrolled during active disease. Sequencing was done on a sample of peripheral blood. V usage is TRBV2 and J usage is TRBJ1-4; 10 bases are a match to TRBD1. The CDR3 nucleotides read TGTGCCAGCAGTAGACAGGGGGCGAATGAAAAACTGTTTTTT. It specifies CASSRQGANEKLFF.